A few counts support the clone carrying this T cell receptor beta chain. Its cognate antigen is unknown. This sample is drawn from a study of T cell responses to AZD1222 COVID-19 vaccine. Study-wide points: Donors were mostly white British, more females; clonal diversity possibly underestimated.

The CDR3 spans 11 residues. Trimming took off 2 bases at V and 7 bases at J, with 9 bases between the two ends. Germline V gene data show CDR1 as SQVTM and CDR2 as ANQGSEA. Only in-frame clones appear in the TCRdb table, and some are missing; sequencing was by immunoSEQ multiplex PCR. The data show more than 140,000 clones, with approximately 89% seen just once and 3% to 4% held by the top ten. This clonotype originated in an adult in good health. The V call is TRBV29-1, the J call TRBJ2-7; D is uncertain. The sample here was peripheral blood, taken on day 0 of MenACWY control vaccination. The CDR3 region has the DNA TGCAGCGTTGAACGAAAAGGGGAGCAGTACTTC. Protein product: CSVERKGEQYF.